The 27 T cell receptor beta chains in this list originate from one sample, sequenced in a study of T cells in women clearing cervical HPV infection. Measured with immunoSEQ multiplex PCR; TCRdb has only the in-frame clones, and not every one. The data include about 26,000 clones; the top ten clones carry roughly 3.7%. Sequencing was done on a sample of blood buffy coat. The receptors derive from a woman between 18 and 70 years old with a cervical HPV16 infection that either progressed to CIN3+ or cleared (not recorded which).

On this clone itself: Sequencing ends 3 residues short of the CDR3 end; the germline J gene provides the rest. The genes are TRBV5-1 and TRBJ2-3; TRBD2 matches at 8 bases. The germline gives CDR1 SGHRS, CDR2 YFSETQ. The CDR3 consists of 14 residues. The CDR3 sequence: CASIYGAGGSTQYF. The covered CDR3 bases are TGCGCCAGCATATACGGCGCGGGGGGATCGACG.

About this clone: The missing CDR3 end, 3 residues past where the read stops, is filled in from the germline J gene. The V gene is TRBV30, the J gene TRBJ1-6, with D perhaps matching TRBD1 (6 bases). The V end lost 3 bases, the J end lost 10 bases, and 16 bases lay between the germline ends. Germline CDR1 reads GTSNPN; CDR2 reads SVGIG (reference sequence). The CDR3 has 14 residues. The CDR3 here is CAWREQGHGSPLHF. CDR3 bases read: TGTGCCTGGAGGGAACAGGGACATGGGTCACCC.

Turning to this clone: The read falls 3 residues short of the CDR3 end, and the missing part is taken from the germline J gene. The chain joins TRBV19 to TRBJ2-3, with D perhaps matching TRBD2 (5 bases). Trimming removed 3 bases at V and 1 base at J, with 8 bases between. Per germline, CDR1 LNHDA and CDR2 SQIVND (reference sequence). The CDR3 sequence is 14 residues long. The CDR3 protein is CASSIGERTDTQYF. CDR3 DNA (partial): TGTGCCAGTAGTATCGGGGAGCGCACAGATACG.

Regarding this clone: The CDR3 end falls 3 residues outside the read, so it is completed with the germline J gene. This chain joins TRBV7-9 and TRBJ1-5; D unclear. Trimming took 5 bases from V and 3 from J, leaving 11 bases between them. Germline V gene sequence: CDR1 SEHNR, CDR2 FQNEAQ (reference sequence). The CDR3 sequence is 14 residues long. The sequenced CDR3 bases are TGTGCCAGCAGCACCGACAAGGACAATCAGCCC. It encodes CASSTDKDNQP. The complete CDR3 protein is CASSTDKDNQPQHF.

Comment on this clone: The CDR3 end is not reached by the read, which stops 3 residues before it; the germline J gene fills it in. This chain links TRBV6-1 with TRBJ2-1; D is undetermined. This CDR3 is built from 13 residues. CDR1 is MNHNS and CDR2 is SASEGT in the germline V gene. V lost 1 base and J 5 bases, leaving 6 bases between the germline ends. The CDR3 protein is CASSEVTHNEQFF. The CDR3 bases that were read are TGTGCCAGCAGTGAAGTGACTCACAATGAG.

About this clone itself: The CDR3 goes on 3 residues after the read ends, and that part is filled in from the germline J gene. The genes are TRBV5-3 and TRBJ2-5, with TRBD1 as a possible D gene (5 bases). TRBV5-3 is marked as an open reading frame, function uncertain. This CDR3 is built from 15 residues. The V and J ends lost 0 bases and 4 bases respectively, with 13 bases between them. The CDR3 protein is CARSLGQTPRETQYF. Incomplete CDR3 DNA: TGTGCCAGAAGCTTGGGACAGACACCGCGAGAGACC.

As to this clone: The read ends 3 residues early relative to the CDR3; the germline J gene fills the gap. The rearrangement links TRBV13 to TRBJ1-2, with a possible D match to TRBD1 (5 bases). This CDR3 region has 13 residues. Trimming removed 5 bases from V and 2 bases from J, with 9 bases in between. Looked up from germline, CDR1 is PRHDT and CDR2 is FYEKMQ (reference sequence). The CDR3 protein is CASSRQGNYGYTF. Incomplete CDR3 DNA: TGTGCCAGCAGCCGCCAGGGCAACTATGGC.

Note on this clone: The CDR3 end falls 3 residues outside the read, so it is completed with the germline J gene. J is TRBJ2-1 and V is TRBV7-6; 12 bases are shared with TRBD2. Trimming at V came to 3 bases and at J to 4 bases, leaving 1 base not matched to a gene. The CDR3 loop spans 15 amino acids. Germline V gene lookup returns CDR1 SGHVS and CDR2 FNYEAQ. CDR3 sequence reads: CASSLTSGGYNEQFF. Incomplete CDR3 DNA: TGTGCCAGCAGCTTGACTAGCGGGGGATACAATGAG.

This clone is classed as medium-sized by frequency. The read ends 3 residues before the CDR3 terminus; that terminus is restored from the germline J gene. This chain joins TRBV18 and TRBJ2-7; 8 nucleotides match TRBD2. CDR1 is KGHSH and CDR2 is LQKENI in the germline V gene. V trimming: 2 bases; J trimming: 3 bases; junction bases outside the gene matches: 0. This CDR3 spans 13 amino acids. CDR3 protein: CASSPSGGYEQYF. The CDR3 DNA, read in part, is TGTGCCAGCTCACCAAGCGGGGGCTACGAG.

About this clone: The read terminates 3 residues ahead of where the CDR3 ends, so the germline J gene completes it. This sequence joins TRBV30 and TRBJ1-5, with D possibly TRBD1 on 6 matching bases. The CDR3 is 13 amino acids. V lost 5 bases and J lost 2, with 10 bases in between. The germline V gene encodes CDR1 GTSNPN and CDR2 SVGIG (reference sequence). The sequenced CDR3 bases are TGTGCCTGGGGCCGACAGGGCAATCAGCCC. The encoded protein is CAWGRQGNQP. The full CDR3 protein is CAWGRQGNQPQHF.

Comments on this clone: The CDR3 goes on 3 residues after the read ends, and that part is filled in from the germline J gene. The rearrangement joins TRBV19 to TRBJ2-4; possible D gene TRBD1, 5 bases. Per germline, CDR1 LNHDA and CDR2 SQIVND (reference sequence). The CDR3 consists of 14 residues. CDR3 protein: CASSMTVVPYGQYF. CDR3 DNA (partial): TGTGCCAGTAGTATGACAGTTGTACCGTATGGT.

In the case of this clone: Read coverage stops 3 residues before the CDR3 terminus; the germline J gene supplies the remainder. The genes are TRBV7-2 and TRBJ2-3; D is uncertain. Between the trimmed V and J ends, which lost 1 base and 7 bases, there was a span of 12 bases. Germline CDR1 reads SGHTA; CDR2 reads FQGNSA. This CDR3 contains 14 residues. The sequenced CDR3 bases are TGTGCCAGCAGCTTAGATGGCGGCTCAAATACG. It yields the protein CASSLDGGSNT. The full CDR3 is CASSLDGGSNTQYF.

Points on this clone: The CDR3 end falls 3 residues outside the read, so it is completed with the germline J gene. The chain has TRBV12-3 or TRBV12-4 and TRBJ2-3; TRBD1 might be the D (7 bases). V gave up 4 bases and J gave up 8 bases, with 13 bases separating them. This CDR3 comprises 13 residues. The DNA read from the CDR3 is TGTGCCAGCAGTTCCTACAGGGGAGGTACG. This sequence encodes CASSSYRGGT. The complete CDR3 sequence is CASSSYRGGTQYF.

With respect to this clone: The CDR3 extends 3 residues past the end of the read, so its final part is completed from the germline J gene. The V gene is TRBV20-1, the J gene TRBJ2-7, with TRBD1 matching over 7 bases. The junction had 7 bases not matched to a gene; V was cut back by 3 bases and J by 5 bases. Per germline, CDR1 DFQATT and CDR2 SNEGSKA (reference sequence). The CDR3 covers 13 residues. CDR3 in amino acids: CSARDRINHEQYF. Partial CDR3 DNA: TGCAGTGCTAGGGACAGGATAAACCACGAG.

Worth noting for this clone: The read ends 3 residues early relative to the CDR3; the germline J gene fills the gap. The chain uses TRBV7-2 and TRBJ1-4; TRBD1 is a possible D gene (5 bases). Germline values: CDR1 SGHTA, CDR2 FQGNSA. The CDR3 has 14 amino acids. Trimming removed 5 bases at V and 5 bases at J, with 12 bases between. CDR3 DNA (partial): TGTGCCAGCAGCCTGGGGCAGCAGAATGAAAAA. Its translation: CASSLGQQNEK. The CDR3 in its entirety is CASSLGQQNEKLFF.

With respect to this clone: The missing CDR3 end, 3 residues past where the read stops, is filled in from the germline J gene. V usage is TRBV7-2 and J usage is TRBJ2-2; 7 bases line up with TRBD2. The CDR3 loop spans 14 amino acids. J lost 5 bases, V lost 1 base, and 1 base had no gene match. Germline CDR1 SGHTA, CDR2 FQGNSA. Incomplete CDR3 DNA: TGTGCCAGCAGCTTAGGGGGGGGAACCGGGGAG. Translated, it gives CASSLGGGTGE. The complete CDR3 sequence is CASSLGGGTGELFF. The entire variable domain, with the rest obtained from reference TRBV7-2 and TRBJ2-2, is as follows: GAGVSQSPSNKVTEKGKDVELRCDPISGHTALYWYRQSLGQGLEFLIYFQGNSAPDKSGLPSDRFSAERTGGSVSTLTIQRTQQEDSAVYLCASSLGGGTGELFFGEGSRLTVL.

Incomplete CDR3 DNA: TGTGCCAGCAGCCCCACGGACGGGGGGGCCGTCAAAAACATT. Residues: CASSPTDGGAVKNI. The full CDR3 protein is CASSPTDGGAVKNIQYF. This chain joins TRBV13 and TRBJ2-4; TRBD2 matches at 8 bases. The CDR3 goes on 3 residues after the read ends, and that part is filled in from the germline J gene. The trim removed 5 bases at V and 3 bases at J, leaving 12 bases unmatched. Germline V gene lookup returns CDR1 PRHDT and CDR2 FYEKMQ (reference sequence). This CDR3 spans 17 amino acids.

As for this clone: Sequencing ends 3 residues short of the CDR3 end; the germline J gene provides the rest. This sequence joins TRBV15 and TRBJ2-7; a weak D match, TRBD1 (5 bases). Germline lookup yields CDR1 LNHNV and CDR2 YYDKDF (reference sequence). The CDR3 extends over 13 amino acids. The V end was cut by 3 bases, the J end by 4 bases, with 10 bases between. CDR3 DNA (partial): TGTGCCACCAGCAGTGGACACTTATACGAG. Translating it yields CATSSGHLYE. Given in full, the CDR3 is CATSSGHLYEQYF.

Note on this clone: The read ends 3 residues early relative to the CDR3; the germline J gene fills the gap. The J gene is TRBJ2-5, the V gene TRBV5-4; 10 nucleotides agree with TRBD2. V shed 7 bases and J 1 base; nucleotides not matched to a gene: 7. The germline V gene encodes CDR1 SGHNT and CDR2 YYREEE (reference sequence). The length of the CDR3 is 15 residues. CDR3 bases read: TGTGCCAGCGGCGTGAGCGGGGGGGCCCAAGAGACC. Its protein is CASGVSGGAQET. The whole CDR3 sequence reads CASGVSGGAQETQYF.

A word on this clone: The CDR3 goes on 3 residues after the read ends, and that part is filled in from the germline J gene. V gene TRBV11-2 combines with J gene TRBJ1-1; D is ambiguous. With 0 bases removed from V and 5 bases from J, the gap between germline ends came to 7 bases. Germline V CDR1 and CDR2: SGHAT, FQNNGV. CDR3 size: 13 residues. Incomplete CDR3 DNA: TGTGCCAGCAGCTTAGAACGACAAACTGAA. This sequence encodes CASSLERQTE. The entire CDR3 is CASSLERQTEAFF.

According to its frequency, this clone is medium-sized (0.01 to 0.1%). The sequenced part of the CDR3 DNA is TGTGCCAGCTCACCACCGAGCGTTTCTCACACAGATACG. Translating gives CASSPPSVSHTDT. In full, the CDR3 is CASSPPSVSHTDTQYF. The rearrangement links TRBV18 to TRBJ2-3; D is uncertain. The CDR3 end falls 3 residues outside the read, so it is completed with the germline J gene. Between the trimmed V and J ends, which lost 0 bases and 2 bases, there was a span of 12 bases. The V gene's germline CDR1 is KGHSH and CDR2 LQKENI. This CDR3 is 16 amino acids long. Using reference TRBV18 and TRBJ2-3 for the parts outside the CDR3, the full variable domain is NAGVMQNPRHLVRRRGQEARLRCSPMKGHSHVYWYRQLPEEGLKFMVYLQKENIIDESGMPKERFSAEFPKEGPSILRIQQVVRGDSAAYFCASSPPSVSHTDTQYFGPGTRLTVL.

CDR3: CASSAGGGNTIYF. The DNA read from the CDR3 is TGTGCCAGCAGTGCAGGGGGTGGAAACACC. This chain links TRBV2 with TRBJ1-3; 7 nucleotides agree with TRBD1. The CDR3 is cut off 3 residues early in the read; its end comes from the germline J gene. The length of the CDR3 is 13 residues. Per the germline V gene, CDR1 is SNHLY and CDR2 is FYNNEI. J lost 3 bases, V lost 4 bases, and 0 bases had no gene match.

A word on this clone: With the read ending 3 residues before the CDR3 end, the germline J gene is used to fill in that end. The chain is built from TRBV7-6 and TRBJ1-2, with a tentative D call TRBD1 (5 bases). CDR3 length equals 16 residues. Germline V gene sequence: CDR1 SGHVS, CDR2 FNYEAQ. The CDR3 bases that were read are TGTGCCAGCAGCTTAGCGGGAAGCGGGGCTTGGAGGAGC. It codes for CASSLAGSGAWRS. The complete CDR3 reads CASSLAGSGAWRSYTF. Full variable domain (rest looked up from reference TRBV7-6 and TRBJ1-2): GAGVSQSPRYKVTKRGQDVALRCDPISGHVSLYWYRQALGQGPEFLTYFNYEAQQDKSGLPNDRFSAERPEGSISTLTIQRTEQRDSAMYRCASSLAGSGAWRSYTFGSGTRLTVV.

This CDR3 reads CASSYRGGDGYTF. Incomplete CDR3 DNA: TGTGCCAGCAGTTACCGCGGAGGGGATGGC. V usage is TRBV6-2 or TRBV6-3 and J usage is TRBJ1-2; possibly TRBD1 for D (5 bases). The CDR3 end falls 3 residues outside the read, so it is completed with the germline J gene. V was shortened by 2 bases and J by 6 bases, with 10 bases between the two germline ends. CDR1 is MNHEY and CDR2 is SVGEGT in the germline V gene. The CDR3 covers 13 residues.

Regarding this clone: The read comes to an end 3 residues before the CDR3 does, leaving the germline J gene to fill in the end. The chain has TRBV30 and TRBJ1-1; D not certain. Trimming stripped 0 bases from V and 2 bases from J, with 10 bases between. Germline loops: CDR1 GTSNPN, CDR2 SVGIG (reference sequence). This CDR3 comprises 14 residues. The CDR3 sequence: CAWSVSPINTEAFF. Incomplete CDR3 DNA: TGTGCCTGGAGTGTATCCCCTATTAACACTGAA.

A remark on this clone: The read terminates 3 residues before the CDR3 end, so the remaining end is supplied by the germline J gene. The V call is TRBV2, the J call TRBJ1-1; 7 nucleotides align to TRBD1. The CDR3 has 13 amino acids. After removal of 9 bases from V and 6 bases from J, the junction contained 10 bases not matched to a gene. Germline loops: CDR1 SNHLY, CDR2 FYNNEI. The CDR3 sequence: CASTGVDSAEAFF. CDR3 DNA (partial): TGTGCCAGTACAGGGGTGGACTCCGCTGAA.

As for this clone: The read terminates 3 residues before the CDR3 end, so the remaining end is supplied by the germline J gene. The chain has TRBV19 and TRBJ2-5; TRBD2 agrees at 8 bases. Unmatched junction bases numbered 10, after V lost 5 bases and J lost 5 bases. This CDR3 has 15 residues. Per germline, CDR1 LNHDA and CDR2 SQIVND (reference sequence). The CDR3 bases that were read are TGTGCCAGTAGTCCCCCACGGGGGGGGGCGGAGACC. Amino acids: CASSPPRGGAET. The complete CDR3 reads CASSPPRGGAETQYF.